This T cell receptor beta chain derives from a study of blood T cell repertoires in COVID-19. Study as a whole: Samples came from the United States, Italy and Spain, spanning acute and convalescent COVID-19.

Assay used: immunoSEQ multiplex PCR; TCRdb lists only in-frame clones, some missing. Of around 180,000 clones in the sample, roughly 84% were seen once. In germline, CDR1 is LNHNV, CDR2 YYDKDF (reference sequence). Trimming shortened V by 7 bases and J by 0 bases, and 11 bases separated the two germline ends. CDR3 size: 14 residues. This TCR was recovered from a woman older than 75 with active or convalescent COVID-19. This chain links TRBV15 with TRBJ2-3; D is perhaps TRBD2 (6 bases). Source material: peripheral blood. The CDR3 DNA reads as TGTGCCACCATGCGGGACCCTAGCACAGATACGCAGTATTTT. It codes for CATMRDPSTDTQYF.